A selection of T cell receptor beta chains follows, all from one sample in a study of T-cell memory formation after mild COVID-19. TCRdb itself ran the 5' RACE reads through MiXCR, one entry per CDR3 protein. The data contain just under 550,000 distinct CDR3 sequences, 20% of them seen just once; the ten biggest clones take up 12%. Material for sequencing was PBMCs or a T cell subset sorted from them (not recorded which). The receptors were gathered from an adult woman who had mild COVID-19 (a few samples of this study predate the infection). Cell type and time point are not known. Each CDR3 is given with its conserved first and last residue. The D gene is left open where the match is weak.

CDR3 protein: CASSPLGQSGNTIYF; D gene: -; V gene: TRBV18
CDR3 protein: CASSLYGQAEETQYF; D gene: TRBD1; V gene: TRBV5-1
CDR3 protein: CASSLALDGQTLFF; D gene: -; V gene: TRBV7-9
CDR3 protein: CASSHRGAYGYTF; D gene: TRBD1; V gene: TRBV27
CDR3 protein: CSARRGGRADTQYF; D gene: TRBD2; V gene: TRBV20-1
CDR3 protein: CASSVESGGYNEQFF; D gene: TRBD2; V gene: TRBV9
CDR3 protein: CASSPGLAGPKVEQYF; D gene: TRBD2; V gene: TRBV12-3/TRBV12-4
CDR3 protein: CASTQAGGVQMNTEAFF; D gene: -; V gene: TRBV6-2/TRBV6-3
CDR3 protein: CASTINQGEQFF; D gene: -; V gene: TRBV7-2
CDR3 protein: CASSQETGLNTGELFF; D gene: -; V gene: TRBV4-2
CDR3 protein: CASRTNYEQYF; D gene: -; V gene: TRBV10-2
CDR3 protein: CASSTTGFNTEAFF; D gene: -; V gene: TRBV6-2/TRBV6-3
CDR3 protein: CASSLSGQGNTGELFF; D gene: TRBD1; V gene: TRBV5-6
CDR3 protein: CSARHHRVGTEAFF; D gene: -; V gene: TRBV20-1
CDR3 protein: CASSADGLASEQYF; D gene: TRBD2; V gene: TRBV9
CDR3 protein: CASRRRHSNTEAFF; D gene: -; V gene: TRBV6-2/TRBV6-3
CDR3 protein: CASSPRQGRSKLFF; D gene: TRBD1; V gene: TRBV19
CDR3 protein: CATSRDGTGKVETQYF; D gene: TRBD1; V gene: TRBV15
CDR3 protein: CSVLGGWAYNEQFF; D gene: -; V gene: TRBV29-1
CDR3 protein: CASSDWGGGPLHF; D gene: -; V gene: TRBV19
CDR3 protein: CASSLARVAGGNEQFF; D gene: TRBD2; V gene: TRBV7-8
CDR3 protein: CASRAGDTSTDTQYF; D gene: -; V gene: TRBV6-5
CDR3 protein: CASSFGQGIKNIQYF; D gene: -; V gene: TRBV5-1
CDR3 protein: CASSVLSGQPTDTQYF; D gene: -; V gene: TRBV9
CDR3 protein: CAISEVGNGQPQHF; D gene: -; V gene: TRBV10-3
CDR3 protein: CASRSLSGQGSIRAKNIQYF; D gene: TRBD1; V gene: TRBV23-1
CDR3 protein: CATSDPGQAEAFF; D gene: TRBD1; V gene: TRBV24-1
CDR3 protein: CATSRDQGTGNEQFF; D gene: TRBD1; V gene: TRBV15
CDR3 protein: CATGKQNTGELFF; D gene: -; V gene: TRBV24-1